The TCR beta chain under discussion was sequenced for a study of T cells in Graves' hyperthyroidism and ophthalmopathy. Whole-study results and caveats: Among thyroid clonotypes expanded above 0.001, most also appeared in blood. Ophthalmopathy cases were set apart from stable hyperthyroidism by a 13 V-J model.

There are many counts of this clonotype. The antigen remains undetermined. This sample holds PBMCs from roughly 10 ml fresh peripheral blood. Trimming took off 3 bases at V and 0 bases at J, with 9 bases between the two ends. Germline V gene data show CDR1 as SGHAT and CDR2 as FQNNGV. This CDR3 region has 14 residues. RNA transcripts gave rise to amplified TCR beta CDR3 regions. A first-round RT-PCR of the TCR CDR3 used the HTBI primer set. TCRdb reanalysed the multiplex PCR reads using MiXCR and keeps one entry per CDR3 protein. Counted here are some 150,000 distinct CDR3 sequences, around 20% occurring once; the ten biggest clones make up over 60%.

The sequenced material came from blood. This sequence joins TRBV11-2 and TRBJ2-7, with a possible D match to TRBD1 (6 bases). The source is a woman in her fifties or sixties with Graves' hyperthyroidism that later progressed to Graves' ophthalmopathy. The CDR3 spells CASSFVDSSYEQYF. CDR3 in DNA: TGTGCCAGCAGCTTCGTGGACAGCTCCTACGAGCAGTACTTC.